This T cell receptor (beta chain) was sequenced in a study of tumor-infiltrating lymphocytes in primary liver carcinoma. Study in general: By surgical resection, the patients were treated for their primary liver carcinoma. Men as well as women, aged 30 to 69 years, made up the patients. Staging placed the tumors at T1-T3 N0M0, and they measured about 4.2 to 10 cm across.

TCR beta cDNA was made from around 460 ng total RNA with a constant-region primer. Employing slightly modified ARM-PCR, three nested multiplex PCR rounds were run, and these gave rise to the TCR beta libraries. A C-beta reverse primer was combined with TRBV1-TRBV30 forward primers in the first two PCR rounds, and each round had around 11 cycles. MiXCR, applied by TCRdb to the multiplex PCR reads, yields one record per CDR3 protein. This table has around 170,000 distinct CDR3 sequences, about 60% appearing once. Points from the study as a whole: Tumor samples exhibited a significantly greater top-250-clone fraction than blood samples (p = 0.039).

V shed 7 bases and J shed 6 bases, with 24 bases lying between them. This CDR3 comprises 16 residues. Comments on this clonotype: Its antigen is still unknown.

Extraction also yielded germline DNA, while blood RNA was obtained from unsorted whole blood. Input material: peripheral blood. This chain connects TRBV12-3 or TRBV12-4 to TRBJ1-1; a weak D match, TRBD1 (5 bases). The receptor's source is a middle-aged man with primary liver carcinoma and hepatitis B virus infection. The CDR3 nucleotides are TGTGCCAGCACCCCTGCGGCTGACAGATTCAACGCTGAAGCTTTCTTT. This sequence encodes CASTPAADRFNAEAFF.